This TCR beta chain was recorded in a study of cytomegalovirus exposure and HLA in healthy donors. Study outcomes and limitations: Later analysis suggested links between common viral pathogens and several top significant clusters. The study found most TCR sequences rare, yet found some public TCRs in many donors. It was reported that the classifier diagnosed cytomegalovirus status with high specificity and sensitivity in both the original and validation cohorts.

A remark on this clone: Its matching antigen is unknown.

60 Vbeta and 13 Jbeta primers were used in PCR. Clones were sequenced by immunoSEQ multiplex PCR, and TCRdb holds only the in-frame ones, with some missing. The profile shows around 200,000 clones, around three quarters of them singletons. The receptor's source is a woman in her twenties or thirties in good health and CMV-seropositive. The specimen was PBMCs.

The DNA for the CDR3 is TGTGCCAGCAGCCATGGGACTCAGCAGTACTTC. Its translation: CASSHGTQQYF. The gene calls are TRBV14 and TRBJ2-7, with D perhaps matching TRBD2 (6 bases). The CDR3 sequence is 11 residues long. V was shortened by 3 bases and J by 8 bases, with 8 bases between the two germline ends. Germline V gene sequence: CDR1 SGHDN, CDR2 FVKESK.